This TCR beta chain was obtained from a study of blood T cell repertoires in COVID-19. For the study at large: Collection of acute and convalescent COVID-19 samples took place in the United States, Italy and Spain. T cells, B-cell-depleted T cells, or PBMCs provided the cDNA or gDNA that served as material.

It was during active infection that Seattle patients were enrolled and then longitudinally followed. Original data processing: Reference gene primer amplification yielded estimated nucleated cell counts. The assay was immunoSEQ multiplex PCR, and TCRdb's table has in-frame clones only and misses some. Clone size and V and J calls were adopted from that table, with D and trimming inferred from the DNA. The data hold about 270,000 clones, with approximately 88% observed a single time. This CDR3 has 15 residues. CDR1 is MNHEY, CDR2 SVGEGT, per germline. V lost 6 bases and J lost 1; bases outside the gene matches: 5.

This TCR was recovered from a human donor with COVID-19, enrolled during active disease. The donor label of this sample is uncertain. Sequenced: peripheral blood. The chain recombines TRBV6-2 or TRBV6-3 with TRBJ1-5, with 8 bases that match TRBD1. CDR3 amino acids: CASSLDRVSNQPQHF. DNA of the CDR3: TGTGCCAGCAGCCTGGACAGGGTGAGCAATCAGCCCCAGCATTTT.